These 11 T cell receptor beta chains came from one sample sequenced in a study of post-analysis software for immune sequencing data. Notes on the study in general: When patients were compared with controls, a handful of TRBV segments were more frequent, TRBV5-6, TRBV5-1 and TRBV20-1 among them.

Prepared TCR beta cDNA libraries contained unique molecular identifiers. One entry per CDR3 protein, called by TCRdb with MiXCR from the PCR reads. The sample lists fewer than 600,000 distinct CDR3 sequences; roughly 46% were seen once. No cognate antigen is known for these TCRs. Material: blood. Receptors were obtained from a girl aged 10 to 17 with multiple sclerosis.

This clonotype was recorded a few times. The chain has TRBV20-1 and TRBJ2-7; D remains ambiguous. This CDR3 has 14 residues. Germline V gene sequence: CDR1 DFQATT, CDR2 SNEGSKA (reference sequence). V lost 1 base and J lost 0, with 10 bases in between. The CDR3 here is CSARGRSSSYEQYF. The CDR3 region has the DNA TGCAGTGCTAGAGGCCGGTCTAGCTCCTACGAGCAGTACTTC.

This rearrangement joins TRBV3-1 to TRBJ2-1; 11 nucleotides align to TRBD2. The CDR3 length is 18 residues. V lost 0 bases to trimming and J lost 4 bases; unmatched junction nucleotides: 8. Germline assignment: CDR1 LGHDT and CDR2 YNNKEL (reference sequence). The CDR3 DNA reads TGTGCCAGCAGCCAAGATCTACTAGCGGGAGTGAGTTACAATGAGCAGTTCTTC. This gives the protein CASSQDLLAGVSYNEQFF.

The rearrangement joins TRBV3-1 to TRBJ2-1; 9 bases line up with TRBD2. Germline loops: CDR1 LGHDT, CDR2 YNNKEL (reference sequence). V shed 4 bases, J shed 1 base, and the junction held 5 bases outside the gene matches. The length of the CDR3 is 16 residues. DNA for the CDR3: TGTGCCAGCAGCCCAATAGCGGGAGTGTCCTACAATGAGCAGTTCTTC. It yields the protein CASSPIAGVSYNEQFF.

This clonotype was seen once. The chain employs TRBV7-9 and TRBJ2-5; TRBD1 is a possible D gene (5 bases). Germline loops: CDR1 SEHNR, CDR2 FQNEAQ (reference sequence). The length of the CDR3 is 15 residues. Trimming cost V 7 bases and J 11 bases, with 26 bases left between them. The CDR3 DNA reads TGTGCCAGCAAGGGGCAGGCCGGGCCATTTAATGAGCAGTACTTC. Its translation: CASKGQAGPFNEQYF.

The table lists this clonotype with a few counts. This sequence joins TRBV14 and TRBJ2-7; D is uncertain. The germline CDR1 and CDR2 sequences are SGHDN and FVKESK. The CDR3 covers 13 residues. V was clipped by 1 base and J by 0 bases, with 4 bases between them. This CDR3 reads CASSQGNSYEQYF. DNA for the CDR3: TGTGCCAGCAGCCAAGGCAACTCCTACGAGCAGTACTTC. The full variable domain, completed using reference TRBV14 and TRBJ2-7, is EAGVTQFPSHSVIEKGQTVTLRCDPISGHDNLYWYRRVMGKEIKFLLHFVKESKQDESGMPNNRFLAERTGGTYSTLKVQPAELEDSGVYFCASSQGNSYEQYFGPGTRLTVT.

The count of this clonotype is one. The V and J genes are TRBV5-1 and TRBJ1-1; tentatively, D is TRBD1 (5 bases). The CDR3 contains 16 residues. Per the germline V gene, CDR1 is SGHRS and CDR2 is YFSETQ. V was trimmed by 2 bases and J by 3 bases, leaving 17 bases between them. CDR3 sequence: CASSFGGVRGYTEAFF. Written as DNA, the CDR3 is TGCGCCAGCAGCTTTGGGGGGGTCCGTGGGTACACTGAAGCTTTCTTT.

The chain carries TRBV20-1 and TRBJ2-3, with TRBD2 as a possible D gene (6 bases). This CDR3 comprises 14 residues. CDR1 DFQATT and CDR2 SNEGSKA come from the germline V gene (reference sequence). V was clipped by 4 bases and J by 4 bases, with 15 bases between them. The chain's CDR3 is CSAIAEWFADTQYF. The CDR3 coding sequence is TGCAGTGCTATAGCGGAGTGGTTCGCAGATACGCAGTATTTT.

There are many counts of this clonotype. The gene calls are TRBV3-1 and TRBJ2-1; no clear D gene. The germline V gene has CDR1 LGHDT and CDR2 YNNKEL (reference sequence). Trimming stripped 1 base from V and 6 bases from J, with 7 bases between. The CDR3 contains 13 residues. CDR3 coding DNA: TGTGCCAGCAGCCAAGGGTTTAGCAATGAGCAGTTCTTC. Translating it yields CASSQGFSNEQFF.

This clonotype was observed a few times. The CDR3 DNA reads TGCAGTGCTAGAGAGCCACTCTCCTACGAGCAGTACTTC. Translation gives CSAREPLSYEQYF. The chain couples TRBV20-1 to TRBJ2-7; D unresolved. The CDR3 spans 13 residues. Trimming removed 0 bases from V and 0 bases from J, with 6 bases in between. The V gene's germline CDR1 is DFQATT and CDR2 SNEGSKA (reference sequence).

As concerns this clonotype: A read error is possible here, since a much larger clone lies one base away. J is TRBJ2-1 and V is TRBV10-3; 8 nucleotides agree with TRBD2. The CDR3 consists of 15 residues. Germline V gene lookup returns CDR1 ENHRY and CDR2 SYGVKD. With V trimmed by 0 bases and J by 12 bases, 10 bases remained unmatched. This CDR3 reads CAISESRAGDHGQFF. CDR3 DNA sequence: TGTGCCATCAGTGAGTCGCGAGCGGGAGACCATGGGCAGTTCTTC.

The CDR3 protein is CASSLGLAGVGYTF. The CDR3 region has the DNA TGCGCCAGCAGCTTGGGACTAGCGGGAGTTGGCTACACCTTC. V is TRBV5-1 and J is TRBJ1-2; D remains ambiguous. The CDR3 has 14 amino acids. V gave up 0 bases and J gave up 7 bases, with 13 bases separating them. CDR1 and CDR2 (germline): SGHRS, YFSETQ.